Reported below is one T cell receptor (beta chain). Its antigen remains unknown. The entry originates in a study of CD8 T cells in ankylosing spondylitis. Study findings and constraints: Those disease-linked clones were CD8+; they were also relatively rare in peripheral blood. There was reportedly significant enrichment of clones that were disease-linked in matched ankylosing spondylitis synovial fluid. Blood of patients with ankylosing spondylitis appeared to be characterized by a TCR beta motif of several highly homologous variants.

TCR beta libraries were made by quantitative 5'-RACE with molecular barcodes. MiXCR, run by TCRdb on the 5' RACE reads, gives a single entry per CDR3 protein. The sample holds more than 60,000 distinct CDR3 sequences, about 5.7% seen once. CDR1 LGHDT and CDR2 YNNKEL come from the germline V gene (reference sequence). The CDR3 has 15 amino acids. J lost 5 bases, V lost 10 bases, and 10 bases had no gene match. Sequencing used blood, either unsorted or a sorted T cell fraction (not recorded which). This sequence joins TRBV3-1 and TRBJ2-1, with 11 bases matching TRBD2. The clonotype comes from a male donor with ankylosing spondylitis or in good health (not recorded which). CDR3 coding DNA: TGTGCCACCTGCCCTGGACTAGCGGGCGACAATGAGCAGTTCTTC. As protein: CATCPGLAGDNEQFF.